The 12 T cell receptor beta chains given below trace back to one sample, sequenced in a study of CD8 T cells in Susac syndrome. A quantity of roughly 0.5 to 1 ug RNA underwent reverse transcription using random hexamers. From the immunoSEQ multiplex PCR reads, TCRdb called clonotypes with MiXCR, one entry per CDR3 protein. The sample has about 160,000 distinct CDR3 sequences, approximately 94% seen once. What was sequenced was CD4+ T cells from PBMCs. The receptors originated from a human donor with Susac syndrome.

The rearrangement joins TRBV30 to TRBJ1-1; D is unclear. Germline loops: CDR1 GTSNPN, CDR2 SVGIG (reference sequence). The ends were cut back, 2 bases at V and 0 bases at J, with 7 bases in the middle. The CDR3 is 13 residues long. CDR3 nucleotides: TGTGCCTGGAGTAGAGGTATGAACACTGAAGCTTTCTTT. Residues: CAWSRGMNTEAFF.

The CDR3 here is CATSRGTTGAGGEKLFF. CDR3 DNA sequence: TGTGCCACCAGCAGAGGGACTACAGGGGCTGGGGGTGAAAAACTGTTTTTT. V is TRBV15 and J is TRBJ1-4; TRBD1 agrees at 7 bases. V was clipped by 1 base and J by 7 bases; unmatched bases: 12. Looked up from germline, CDR1 is LNHNV and CDR2 is YYDKDF (reference sequence). The CDR3 has 17 amino acids.

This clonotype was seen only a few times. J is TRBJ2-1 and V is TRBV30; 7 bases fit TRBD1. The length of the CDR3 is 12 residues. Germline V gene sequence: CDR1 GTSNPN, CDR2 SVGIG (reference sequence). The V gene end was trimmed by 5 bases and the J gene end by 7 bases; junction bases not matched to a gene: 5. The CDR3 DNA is TGTGCCTGGGACAGGGTTAGGAATGAGCAGTTCTTC. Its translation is CAWDRVRNEQFF.

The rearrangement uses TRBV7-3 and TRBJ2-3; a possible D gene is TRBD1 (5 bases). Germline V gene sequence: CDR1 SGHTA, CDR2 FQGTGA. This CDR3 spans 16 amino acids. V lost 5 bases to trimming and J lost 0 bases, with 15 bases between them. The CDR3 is CASSPIGAASTDTQYF. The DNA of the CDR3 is TGTGCCAGCAGCCCAATAGGGGCGGCTAGCACAGATACGCAGTATTTT.

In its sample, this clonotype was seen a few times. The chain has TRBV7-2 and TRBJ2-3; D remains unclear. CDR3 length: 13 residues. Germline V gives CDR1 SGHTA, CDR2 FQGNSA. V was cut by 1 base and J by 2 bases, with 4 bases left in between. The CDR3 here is CASSLGHTDTQYF. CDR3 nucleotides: TGTGCCAGCAGCTTAGGGCACACAGATACGCAGTATTTT. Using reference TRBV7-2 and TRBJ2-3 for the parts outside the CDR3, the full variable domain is GAGVSQSPSNKVTEKGKDVELRCDPISGHTALYWYRQSLGQGLEFLIYFQGNSAPDKSGLPSDRFSAERTGGSVSTLTIQRTQQEDSAVYLCASSLGHTDTQYFGPGTRLTVL.

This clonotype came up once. The CDR3 is CASSFRRDTQYF. CDR3 nucleotide sequence: TGTGCCAGCAGTTTCCGGCGGGATACGCAGTATTTT. The rearrangement links TRBV28 to TRBJ2-3; D is uncertain. The CDR3 spans 12 residues. CDR1 and CDR2 from the germline V gene are MDHEN and SYDVKM. Trimming left V 3 bases short and J 6 bases short, with 7 bases between.

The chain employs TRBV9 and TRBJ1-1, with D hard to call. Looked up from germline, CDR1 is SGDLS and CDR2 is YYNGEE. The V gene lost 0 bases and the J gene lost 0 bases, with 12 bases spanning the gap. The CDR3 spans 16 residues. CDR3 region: CASSVEAGTLNTEAFF. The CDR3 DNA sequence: TGTGCCAGCAGCGTAGAGGCCGGCACTTTGAACACTGAAGCTTTCTTT. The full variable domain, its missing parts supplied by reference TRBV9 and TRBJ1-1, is DSGVTQTPKHLITATGQRVTLRCSPRSGDLSVYWYQQSLDQGLQFLIQYYNGEERAKGNILERFSAQQFPDLHSELNLSSLELGDSALYFCASSVEAGTLNTEAFFGQGTRLTVV.

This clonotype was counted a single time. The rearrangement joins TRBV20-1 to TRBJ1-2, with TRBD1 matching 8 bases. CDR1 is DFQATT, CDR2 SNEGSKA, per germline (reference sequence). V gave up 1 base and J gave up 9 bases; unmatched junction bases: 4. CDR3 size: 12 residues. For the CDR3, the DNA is TGCAGTGCTAGAGGGGGACAGGTTAGCTACACCTTC. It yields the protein CSARGGQVSYTF.

CDR3 nucleotide sequence: TGTGCCAGCAGCTTAGTTGGGAGCAGCAGGAGCTTCTATGGCTACACCTTC. It yields the protein CASSLVGSSRSFYGYTF. V usage is TRBV7-2 and J usage is TRBJ1-2; D remains unclear. The CDR3 runs to 17 residues. CDR1 SGHTA and CDR2 FQGNSA come from the germline V gene. Trimming left V 1 base short and J 4 bases short, with 19 bases between.

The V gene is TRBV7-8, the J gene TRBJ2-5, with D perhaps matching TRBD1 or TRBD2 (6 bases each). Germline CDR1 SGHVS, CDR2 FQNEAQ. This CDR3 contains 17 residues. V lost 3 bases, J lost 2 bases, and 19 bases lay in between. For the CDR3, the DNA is TGTGCCAGCAGCTTCGGTCTAGGGGGGAGTCAACAAGAGACCCAGTACTTC. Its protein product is CASSFGLGGSQQETQYF.

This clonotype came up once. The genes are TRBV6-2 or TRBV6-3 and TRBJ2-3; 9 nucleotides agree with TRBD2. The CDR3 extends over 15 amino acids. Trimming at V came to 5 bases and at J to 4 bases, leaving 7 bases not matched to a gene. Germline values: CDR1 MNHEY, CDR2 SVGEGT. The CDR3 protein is CASSQGLAGADTQYF. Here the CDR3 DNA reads TGTGCCAGCAGTCAGGGACTAGCCGGAGCAGATACGCAGTATTTT.

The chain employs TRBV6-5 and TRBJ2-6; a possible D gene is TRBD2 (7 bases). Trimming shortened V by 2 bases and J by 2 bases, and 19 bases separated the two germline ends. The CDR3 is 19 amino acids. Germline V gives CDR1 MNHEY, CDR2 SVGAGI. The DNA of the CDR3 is TGTGCCAGCAGTTACGGGGGGGGCAGGGGTTGGACTGGGGCCAACGTCCTGACTTTC. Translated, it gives CASSYGGGRGWTGANVLTF.